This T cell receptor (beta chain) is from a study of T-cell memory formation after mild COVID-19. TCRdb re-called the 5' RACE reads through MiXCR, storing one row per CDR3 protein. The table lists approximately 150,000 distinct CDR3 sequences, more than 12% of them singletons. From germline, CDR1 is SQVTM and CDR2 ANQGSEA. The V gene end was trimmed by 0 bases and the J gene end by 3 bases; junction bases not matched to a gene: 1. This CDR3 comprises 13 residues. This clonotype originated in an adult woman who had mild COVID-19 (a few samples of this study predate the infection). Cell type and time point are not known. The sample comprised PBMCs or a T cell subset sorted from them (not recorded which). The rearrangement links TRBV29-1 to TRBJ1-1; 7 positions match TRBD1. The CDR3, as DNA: TGCAGCGTTGAAGATGACAGGGACACTGAAGCTTTCTTT. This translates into CSVEDDRDTEAFF.